One sample yielded the 4 T cell receptor beta chains listed below, sequenced in a study of Graves' ophthalmopathy and Graves' hyperthyroidism. The authors amplified TCR beta CDR3 regions, and they did so from RNA transcripts for repertoire sequencing. HTBI primers primed a first-round RT-PCR, and a second-round multiplex PCR followed. TCRdb reanalysed the multiplex PCR reads using MiXCR and keeps one entry per CDR3 protein. The sample yields approximately 700,000 distinct CDR3 sequences, about two fifths seen once. The sequenced sample was peripheral blood. The receptors stem from an adult man with Graves' ophthalmopathy.

The table lists this clonotype with a few counts. The chain joins TRBV5-1 to TRBJ2-3; no firm D call. CDR3 length equals 11 residues. With 8 bases removed from V and 6 bases from J, the gap between germline ends came to 10 bases. Germline V gene data show CDR1 as SGHRS and CDR2 as YFSETQ. CDR3 in amino acids: CARVLADTQYF. The DNA of the CDR3 is TGCGCCAGGGTCTTAGCTGATACGCAGTATTTT.

The gene calls are TRBV12-3 or TRBV12-4 and TRBJ2-7, with no clear D. The CDR3 consists of 14 residues. V lost 5 bases and J 3 bases, leaving 14 bases between the germline ends. CDR3 bases: TGTGCCAGCAGTCCCCCCTCGAAAGGCTACGAGCAGTACTTC. Amino acid sequence: CASSPPSKGYEQYF.

The V call is TRBV29-1, the J call TRBJ2-5; 8 bases match TRBD1. Germline lookup yields CDR1 SQVTM and CDR2 ANQGSEA. The CDR3 length is 13 residues. With 6 bases clipped from V and 9 bases from J, the junction kept 12 bases outside the gene matches. The DNA for the CDR3 is TGCAGCGTCGGACAGGGCACCAATCAGCCCCAGTACTTC. It yields the protein CSVGQGTNQPQYF.

On this clonotype itself: An end of the junction differs from the germline gene, which may be a read error. This rearrangement joins TRBV25-1 to TRBJ1-1; no clear D gene. This CDR3 is 13 amino acids long. The germline V gene encodes CDR1 MGHDK and CDR2 SYGVNS. The CDR3 DNA sequence: TGTGCCTGCAGTGCTCCAAGGTGGACTGAAGCTTTCTTT. The encoded protein is CACSAPRWTEAFF.